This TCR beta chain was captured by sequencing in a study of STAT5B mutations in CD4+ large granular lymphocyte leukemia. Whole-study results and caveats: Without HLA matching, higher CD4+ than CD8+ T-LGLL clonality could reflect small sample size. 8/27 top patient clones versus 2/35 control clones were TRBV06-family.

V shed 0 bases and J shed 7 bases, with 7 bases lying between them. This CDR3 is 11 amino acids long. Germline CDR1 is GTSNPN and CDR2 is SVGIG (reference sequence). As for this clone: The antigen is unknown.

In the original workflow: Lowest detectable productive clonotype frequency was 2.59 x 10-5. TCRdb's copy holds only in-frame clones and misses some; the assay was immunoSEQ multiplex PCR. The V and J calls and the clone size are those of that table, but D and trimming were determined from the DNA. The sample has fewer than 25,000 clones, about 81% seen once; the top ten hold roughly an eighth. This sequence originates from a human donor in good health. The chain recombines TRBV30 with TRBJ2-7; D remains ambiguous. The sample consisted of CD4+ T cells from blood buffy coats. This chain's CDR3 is CAWSVRREQYF. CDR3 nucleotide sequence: TGTGCCTGGAGTGTACGGCGGGAGCAGTACTTC.